The 6 T cell receptor beta chains below were found in one sample sequenced in a study of graft-versus-host responses after intestinal transplantation. Profiling relied on immunoSEQ multiplex PCR, and the TCRdb table lists in-frame clones only, not all of them. Of about 100,000 clones listed, approximately 84% are singletons. No antigen is known for these receptors. The starting material was unstimulated CD4+ T cells sorted from spleen or lymph node cells, obtained before transplant. All receptors derive from a human donor who was the organ donor for an intestinal transplant.

The J gene is TRBJ2-6, the V gene TRBV25-1, with D perhaps being TRBD1 or TRBD2 (5 bases each). Germline V CDR1 and CDR2: MGHDK, SYGVNS. Trimming removed 1 base at V and 0 bases at J, with 10 bases between. CDR3 length: 17 amino acids. CDR3 in DNA: TGTGCCAGCAGTGAATCGGGGACGGTCTCTGGGGCCAACGTCCTGACTTTC. Translation: CASSESGTVSGANVLTF.

The rearrangement joins TRBV18 to TRBJ1-6; no clear D gene. Germline V gene data show CDR1 as KGHSH and CDR2 as LQKENI. The CDR3 spans 15 residues. Between the trimmed V and J ends, which lost 2 bases and 8 bases, there was a span of 13 bases. The CDR3 nucleotides are TGTGCCAGCTCACCAACGGACGGGCGGGATTCACCCCTCCACTTT. Translation: CASSPTDGRDSPLHF.

This clone was seen a handful of times. This chain connects TRBV7-8 to TRBJ1-2, with D hard to call. Germline values: CDR1 SGHVS, CDR2 FQNEAQ. Deletions cut 1 base from V and 2 bases from J, with 8 bases between. The CDR3 is 14 residues long. The CDR3, as DNA: TGTGCCAGCAGCTTAGGCACAGCAAACTATGGCTACACCTTC. Protein sequence: CASSLGTANYGYTF.

The rearrangement links TRBV18 to TRBJ1-1, with D possibly being TRBD1 (5 bases). The germline gives CDR1 KGHSH, CDR2 LQKENI. The CDR3 sequence is 14 residues long. Trimming stripped 2 bases from V and 4 bases from J, with 11 bases between. The CDR3 nucleotides read TGTGCCAGCTCACCAAAGCCAGGGACCACTGAAGCTTTCTTT. Residues: CASSPKPGTTEAFF.

The chain carries TRBV19 and TRBJ1-5, with 7 bases aligning to TRBD1. CDR1 is LNHDA, CDR2 SQIVND, per germline (reference sequence). CDR3 length: 14 residues. V lost 4 bases and J lost 2; bases outside the gene matches: 2. The CDR3 sequence is CASSKTGGNQPQHF. In DNA form, the CDR3 reads TGTGCCAGTAGTAAAACAGGGGGCAATCAGCCCCAGCATTTT.

The gene calls are TRBV18 and TRBJ1-5; TRBD1 matches 10 bases. This CDR3 region has 18 residues. Germline CDR1 and CDR2: KGHSH and LQKENI. V was pared by 6 bases and J by 1 base, with 12 bases of the junction left unmatched. CDR3 nucleotides: TGTGCCAGCTCCCAGGGGACAGGGGCATTGGGGAGCAATCAGCCCCAGCATTTT. Amino acids: CASSQGTGALGSNQPQHF.